Here is one T cell receptor (beta chain) with its context. Naive CD8 cells comprised CD45RO-negative, CCR7-positively selected cells, excluding terminally differentiated effector memory CD45RA+ cells. The method was immunoSEQ multiplex PCR; TCRdb's version includes in-frame clones alone and lacks a portion of them. The table shows about 610,000 clones, with approximately 96% occurring only once. V was pared by 5 bases and J by 8 bases, with 7 bases of the junction left unmatched. Germline lookup yields CDR1 SGHVS and CDR2 FQNEAQ. The CDR3 spans 16 residues. These data are taken from a study of shared clonotypes between healthy human individuals. Study details: Three plates were used per donor for CD4 naive, three for CD4 memory, two for CD8 naive and one for CD8 memory.

The J gene is TRBJ2-1, the V gene TRBV7-8; 15 bases fit TRBD2. The sample consisted of naive CD8+ T cells sorted from blood. This TCR came from a woman aged 30 to 39 in good health. CDR3 loop: CASSGGLAGGGDEQFF. In DNA, the CDR3 is TGTGCCAGCAGCGGGGGACTAGCGGGAGGAGGGGATGAGCAGTTCTTC. Filled out from reference TRBV7-8 and TRBJ2-1, the complete variable domain reads GAGVSQSPRYKVAKRGQDVALRCDPISGHVSLFWYQQALGQGPEFLTYFQNEAQLDKSGLPSDRFFAERPEGSVSTLKIQRTQQEDSAVYLCASSGGLAGGGDEQFFGPGTRLTVL.